A single sample is the source of the 7 T cell receptor beta chains below, sequenced in a study of T-cell reconstitution after alpha-beta-depleted transplantation in children. A library of TCRbeta sequences, prepared with unique molecular identifiers, was generated. TCRdb re-derived calls from the PCR reads in MiXCR, one entry per CDR3 protein. The sample has some 110,000 distinct CDR3 sequences, about a tenth seen once. Sequenced material: PBMCs, taken before TCRalphabeta/CD19-depleted stem cell transplant. The receptor source for this set is a boy aged 2 to 10 with acute lymphoblastic leukemia, due to receive a stem cell transplant.

This clonotype has more than one count but fewer than ten. This chain joins TRBV27 and TRBJ1-1; D is unclear. V lost 3 bases and J lost 2, with 16 bases in between. CDR1 and CDR2 (germline): MNHEY, SMNVEV (reference sequence). The CDR3 spans 16 residues. The CDR3 is CASSFSFGEANTEAFF. The CDR3 bases are TGTGCCAGCAGTTTCAGCTTCGGCGAGGCCAACACTGAAGCTTTCTTT.

This clonotype showed up many times. The gene calls are TRBV27 and TRBJ2-2; 7 positions agree with TRBD2. Per the germline V gene, CDR1 is MNHEY and CDR2 is SMNVEV (reference sequence). V shed 10 bases, J shed 3 bases, and the junction held 8 bases outside the gene matches. The CDR3 runs 14 residues. CDR3 DNA: TGTGCCACCGGTTTGGGAGGGTACACCGGGGAGCTGTTTTTT. Its protein is CATGLGGYTGELFF.

In its sample, this clonotype was seen a few times. The V call is TRBV5-1, the J call TRBJ2-7, with TRBD1 as a possible D gene (5 bases). Germline V CDR1 and CDR2: SGHRS, YFSETQ. V lost 0 bases, J lost 4 bases, and 8 bases lay in between. This CDR3 is built from 13 residues. The CDR3: CASSLGNRYEQYF. In DNA form, the CDR3 reads TGCGCCAGCAGCTTGGGAAACAGGTACGAGCAGTACTTC.

This clonotype was seen a handful of times. This chain uses TRBV2 with TRBJ2-5, with 8 positions matching TRBD2. Germline V gene data show CDR1 as SNHLY and CDR2 as FYNNEI. V trimming: 2 bases; J trimming: 8 bases; junction bases outside the gene matches: 16. There are 17 residues in the CDR3. The CDR3 sequence is CASSELVRSGGLGTQYF. The CDR3, as DNA: TGTGCCAGCAGTGAACTTGTTCGGAGCGGGGGCCTCGGAACCCAGTACTTC.

This chain connects TRBV5-1 to TRBJ2-1; 9 nucleotides align to TRBD2. Germline V lookup: CDR1 SGHRS, CDR2 YFSETQ. Trimming cost V 0 bases and J 10 bases; bases outside gene matches: 8. The CDR3 totals 15 residues. The CDR3 coding sequence is TGCGCCAGCAGCTTGGAGGCGGGAGGGGCCTACGAGCAGTTCTTC. It yields the protein CASSLEAGGAYEQFF. The full variable domain, rest sourced from reference TRBV5-1 and TRBJ2-1, is KAGVTQTPRYLIKTRGQQVTLSCSPISGHRSVSWYQQTPGQGLQFLFEYFSETQRNKGNFPGRFSGRQFSNSRSEMNVSTLELGDSALYLCASSLEAGGAYEQFFGPGTRLTVL.

CDR3 DNA sequence: TGCAGCGTTAATACACCGACAGAGCGAGCTTTCTTT. Protein: CSVNTPTERAFF. The chain uses TRBV29-1 and TRBJ1-1, with D tentatively TRBD1 (5 bases). V was clipped by 5 bases and J by 10 bases, with 17 bases between them. CDR1 and CDR2 (germline): SQVTM, ANQGSEA. CDR3 length: 12 residues.

This clonotype turned up a few times. The chain employs TRBV15 and TRBJ2-7, with TRBD2 identical over 8 bases. V dropped 8 bases and J dropped 2; count of bases not matched to a gene: 8. CDR1 LNHNV and CDR2 YYDKDF come from the germline V gene (reference sequence). CDR3 size: 14 residues. DNA for the CDR3: TGTGCCACCGGGACTGGCGGGAGGACCTACGAGCAGTACTTC. The encoded protein is CATGTGGRTYEQYF. Combining the CDR3 with reference TRBV15 and TRBJ2-7 gives the whole variable domain DAMVIQNPRYQVTQFGKPVTLSCSQTLNHNVMYWYQQKSSQAPKLLFHYYDKDFNNEADTPDNFQSRRPNTSFCFLDIRSPGLGDTAMYLCATGTGGRTYEQYFGPGTRLTVT.